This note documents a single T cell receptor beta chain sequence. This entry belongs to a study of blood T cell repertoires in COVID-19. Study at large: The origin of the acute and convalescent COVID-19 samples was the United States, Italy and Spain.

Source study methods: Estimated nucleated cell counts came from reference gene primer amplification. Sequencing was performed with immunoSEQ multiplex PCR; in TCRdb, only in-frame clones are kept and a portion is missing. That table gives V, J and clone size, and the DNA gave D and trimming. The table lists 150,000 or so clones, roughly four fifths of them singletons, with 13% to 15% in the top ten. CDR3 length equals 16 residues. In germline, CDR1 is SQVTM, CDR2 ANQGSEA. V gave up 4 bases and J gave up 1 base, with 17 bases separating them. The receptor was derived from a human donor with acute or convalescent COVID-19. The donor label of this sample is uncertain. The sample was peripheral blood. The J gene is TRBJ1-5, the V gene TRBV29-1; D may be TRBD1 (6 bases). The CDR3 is CSVVLQGPASNQPQHF. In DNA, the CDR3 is TGCAGCGTTGTATTGCAGGGGCCGGCCAGCAATCAGCCCCAGCATTTT.